A selection of T cell receptor beta chains follows, all from one sample in a study of cytomegalovirus exposure and HLA in healthy donors. Using immunoSEQ multiplex PCR, the repertoire was profiled, and TCRdb retains in-frame clones only, with some absent. The sample gives 150,000 or so clones, around 78% of which show up once; roughly 1.7% is in the top ten. Sequencing input: PBMCs. These TCRs come from a woman aged 18-29 years in good health and CMV-seronegative. Both conserved end residues are part of each CDR3. Fields, in order: J gene, V gene, CDR3 protein.

>TRBJ2-5|TRBV7-2
CASSSRLSEVETQYF
>TRBJ2-2|TRBV29-1
CSVLHPNTGELFF
>TRBJ2-1|TRBV5-4
CASSLPKPGQGSYNEQFF
>TRBJ1-1|TRBV7-2
CASSLGWGGTTEAFF
>TRBJ2-1|TRBV28
CASTRAYNEQFF
>TRBJ2-7|TRBV14
CASSQDIGQGYEQYF
>TRBJ1-3|TRBV9
CASSQSGGSGNTIYF
>TRBJ1-1|TRBV28
CASSPSTAMNTEAFF
>TRBJ2-7|TRBV9
CASSVDPSGAYEQYF
>TRBJ2-2|TRBV7-8
CASSLQGEVLSFYGELFF
>TRBJ2-1|TRBV20-1
CSARGGGEQFF
>TRBJ1-2|TRBV28
CASSSPGQANYGYTF
>TRBJ1-2|TRBV7-9
CASSQTGGMRYGYTF
>TRBJ1-2|TRBV27
CASATTGSGYTF
>TRBJ1-3|TRBV28
CASSFGPLPSSGNTIYF
>TRBJ2-2|TRBV5-1
CASSPAEGATTGELFF
>TRBJ2-2|TRBV7-2
CASSLETGVTGELFF
>TRBJ2-1|TRBV27
CASTLGTSGGNEQFF